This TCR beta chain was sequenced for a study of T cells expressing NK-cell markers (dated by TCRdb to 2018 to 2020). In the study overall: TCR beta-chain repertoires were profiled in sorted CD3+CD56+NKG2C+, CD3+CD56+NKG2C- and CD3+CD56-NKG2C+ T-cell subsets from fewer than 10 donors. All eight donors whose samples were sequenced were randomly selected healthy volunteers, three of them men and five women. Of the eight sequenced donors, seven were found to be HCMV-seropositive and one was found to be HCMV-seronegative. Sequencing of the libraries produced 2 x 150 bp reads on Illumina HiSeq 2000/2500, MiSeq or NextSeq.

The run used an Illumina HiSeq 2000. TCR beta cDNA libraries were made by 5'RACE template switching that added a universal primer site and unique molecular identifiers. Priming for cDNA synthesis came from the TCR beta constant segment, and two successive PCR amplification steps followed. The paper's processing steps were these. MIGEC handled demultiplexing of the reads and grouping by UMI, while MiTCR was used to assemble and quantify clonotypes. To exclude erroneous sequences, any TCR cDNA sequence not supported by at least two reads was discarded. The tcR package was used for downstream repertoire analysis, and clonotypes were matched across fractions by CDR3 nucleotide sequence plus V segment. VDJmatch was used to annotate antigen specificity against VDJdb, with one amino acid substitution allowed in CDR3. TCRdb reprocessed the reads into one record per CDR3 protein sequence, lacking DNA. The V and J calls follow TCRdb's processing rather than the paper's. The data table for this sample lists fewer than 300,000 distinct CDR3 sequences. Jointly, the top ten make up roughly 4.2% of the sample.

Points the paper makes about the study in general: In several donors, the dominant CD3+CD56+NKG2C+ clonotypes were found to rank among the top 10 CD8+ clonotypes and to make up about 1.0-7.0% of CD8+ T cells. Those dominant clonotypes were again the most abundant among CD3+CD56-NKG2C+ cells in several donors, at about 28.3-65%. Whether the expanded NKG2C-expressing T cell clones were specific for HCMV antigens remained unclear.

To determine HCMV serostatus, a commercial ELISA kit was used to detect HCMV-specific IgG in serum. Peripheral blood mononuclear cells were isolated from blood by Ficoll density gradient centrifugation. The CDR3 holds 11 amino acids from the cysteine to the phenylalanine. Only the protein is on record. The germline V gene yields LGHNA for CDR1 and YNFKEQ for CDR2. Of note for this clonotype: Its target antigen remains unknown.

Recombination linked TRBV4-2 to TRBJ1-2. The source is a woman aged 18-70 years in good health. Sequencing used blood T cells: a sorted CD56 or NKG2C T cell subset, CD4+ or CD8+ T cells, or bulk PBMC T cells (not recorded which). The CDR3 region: CASSQDREETF.